This entry lists 17 T cell receptor beta chains sequenced from one sample in a study of shared clonotypes between healthy human individuals. Here immunoSEQ multiplex PCR was the method, and the copy in TCRdb shows in-frame clones only, minus some. The sample yields roughly 1,100,000 clones, 60% to 80% seen once. The sequenced material came from memory CD4+ T cells sorted from blood. Subset denoted: CD45RA-negative fraction. Receptors were obtained from a man aged 18 to 30 in good health.

The CDR3 DNA is TGTGCCAGCAGTTCGGGACGGATTACTCATGGCTACACCTTC. Protein sequence: CASSSGRITHGYTF. The chain couples TRBV28 to TRBJ1-2, with D maybe TRBD1 (5 bases). V was clipped by 4 bases and J by 6 bases, with 15 bases between them. The CDR3 contains 14 residues. Per germline, CDR1 MDHEN and CDR2 SYDVKM.

V is TRBV18 and J is TRBJ2-7, with D perhaps matching TRBD2 (5 bases). This CDR3 has 15 residues. Between the trimmed V and J ends, which lost 3 bases and 5 bases, there was a span of 17 bases. The germline V gene has CDR1 KGHSH and CDR2 LQKENI. The CDR3, as DNA: TGTGCCAGCTCACCCCAGATCGCCAGGAGGAACGAGCAGTACTTC. Translation: CASSPQIARRNEQYF.

The chain combines TRBV5-3 with TRBJ1-1, with 8 bases aligning to TRBD1. TRBV5-3 is an ORF; its function is uncertain. After removal of 3 bases from V and 0 bases from J, the junction contained 10 bases not matched to a gene. This CDR3 contains 17 residues. CDR3 sequence: CARSCDRGRGMNTEAFF. For the CDR3, the DNA is TGTGCCAGAAGCTGCGACAGGGGCCGAGGCATGAACACTGAAGCTTTCTTT.

The rearrangement links TRBV2 to TRBJ2-5, with 11 bases identical to TRBD2. The J call may be mistaken, given a closer DNA end match to TRBJ2-7. Germline values: CDR1 SNHLY, CDR2 FYNNEI. The CDR3 runs to 14 residues. The CDR3 loop is CASSALAGVPEQYF. Here the CDR3 DNA reads TGTGCCAGCAGCGCACTAGCGGGAGTACCCGAGCAGTACTTC.

V is TRBV18 and J is TRBJ2-6; D uncertain. This CDR3 contains 17 residues. Germline CDR1 reads KGHSH; CDR2 reads LQKENI. Trimming shortened V by 0 bases and J by 0 bases, and 9 bases separated the two germline ends. The CDR3 is CASSPPVYISGANVLTF. CDR3 bases: TGTGCCAGCTCACCACCGGTCTACATCTCTGGGGCCAACGTCCTGACTTTC.

This chain joins TRBV6-5 and TRBJ2-1; 11 bases map to TRBD2. This CDR3 has 16 residues. Trimming at V came to 2 bases and at J to 8 bases, leaving 8 bases not matched to a gene. Germline V CDR1 and CDR2: MNHEY, SVGAGI. CDR3 region: CASSYRPGLAVDEQFF. The CDR3 coding sequence is TGTGCCAGCAGTTACCGCCCGGGACTAGCGGTAGATGAGCAGTTCTTC.

CDR3 nucleotides: TGCGCCAGCAGCCAATCGACTAGCAAGACTACGCAGTATTTT. Its translation is CASSQSTSKTTQYF. This chain uses TRBV4-1 with TRBJ2-3; 7 positions match TRBD2. V dropped 2 bases and J dropped 8; count of bases not matched to a gene: 7. The CDR3 totals 14 residues. Germline V CDR1 and CDR2: MGHRA, YSYEKL.

The chain recombines TRBV10-3 with TRBJ1-2; D gene ambiguous. This CDR3 region has 12 residues. The germline CDR1 and CDR2 sequences are ENHRY and SYGVKD. V was trimmed by 5 bases and J by 6 bases, leaving 10 bases between them. CDR3 in amino acids: CAISPGVHGYTF. The CDR3, as DNA: TGTGCCATCAGTCCTGGGGTGCATGGCTACACCTTC.

The chain is built from TRBV11-3 and TRBJ2-7; TRBD1 might be the D (5 bases). The CDR3 consists of 15 residues. Trimming shortened V by 2 bases and J by 6 bases, and 17 bases separated the two germline ends. Germline V lookup: CDR1 SGHNT, CDR2 YENEEA. CDR3 sequence (DNA): TGTGCCAGCAGCTTAAGAGGCGAAGGGGCTGGCGAGCAGTACTTC. Translated: CASSLRGEGAGEQYF. Full variable domain (outside the CDR3, taken from reference TRBV11-3 and TRBJ2-7): EAGVVQSPRYKIIEKKQPVAFWCNPISGHNTLYWYLQNLGQGPELLIRYENEEAVDDSQLPKDRFSAERLKGVDSTLKIQPAELGDSAVYLCASSLRGEGAGEQYFGPGTRLTVT.

The J gene is TRBJ2-1, the V gene TRBV19; D perhaps matches TRBD2 (8 bases). Trimming took 3 bases from V and 4 from J, leaving 19 bases between them. The CDR3 contains 17 residues. Germline assignment: CDR1 LNHDA and CDR2 SQIVND (reference sequence). CDR3 in amino acids: CASSMGQPGLEYNEQFF. CDR3 nucleotide sequence: TGTGCCAGTAGTATGGGACAGCCGGGACTAGAGTACAATGAGCAGTTCTTC.

A remark on this clone: Other DNA sequences in the same sample also yield this CDR3. The V and J genes are TRBV9 and TRBJ2-3, with D maybe TRBD2 (6 bases). V was pared by 0 bases and J by 0 bases, with 11 bases between. CDR1 and CDR2 from the germline V gene are SGDLS and YYNGEE. This CDR3 is built from 16 residues. CDR3 bases: TGTGCCAGCAGCGTAGGTGGGGGGATTAGCACAGATACGCAGTATTTT. It codes for CASSVGGGISTDTQYF.

On this clone itself: This sample includes further DNA sequences coding for the same CDR3. The chain recombines TRBV10-1 with TRBJ2-7; D remains ambiguous. V lost 6 bases, J lost 2 bases, and 11 bases lay in between. CDR3 length equals 13 residues. Per the germline V gene, CDR1 is WNHNN and CDR2 is SYGVQD (reference sequence). The CDR3 reads CASSPGQAYEQYF. The CDR3, as DNA: TGCGCCAGCAGCCCCGGGCAGGCCTACGAGCAGTACTTC.

The gene calls are TRBV6-5 and TRBJ2-7; TRBD1 might be the D (6 bases). CDR3 length equals 12 residues. From germline, CDR1 is MNHEY and CDR2 SVGAGI. Trimming stripped 6 bases from V and 3 bases from J, with 9 bases between. DNA for the CDR3: TGTGCCAGCAGCGGGACATTCTACGAGCAGTACTTC. Encoded protein: CASSGTFYEQYF.

The V gene is TRBV10-3, the J gene TRBJ1-1; D is perhaps TRBD1 (5 bases). Looked up from germline, CDR1 is ENHRY and CDR2 is SYGVKD. The V gene lost 0 bases and the J gene lost 5 bases, with 10 bases spanning the gap. This CDR3 comprises 14 residues. CDR3 residues: CAISESGVSTEAFF. The CDR3 DNA follows: TGTGCCATCAGTGAGTCAGGGGTGTCAACTGAAGCTTTCTTT.

The chain carries TRBV27 and TRBJ1-6, with a possible D match to TRBD1 (6 bases). V lost 3 bases and J 0 bases, leaving 15 bases between the germline ends. The germline CDR1 and CDR2 sequences are MNHEY and SMNVEV (reference sequence). The CDR3 runs 18 residues. In DNA, the CDR3 is TGTGCCAGCAGTTTTAAAGGGGGAGAAGGCTCCTATAATTCACCCCTCCACTTT. Its protein is CASSFKGGEGSYNSPLHF.

This sequence joins TRBV10-1 and TRBJ2-1, with a weak D call TRBD2 (6 bases). Per the germline V gene, CDR1 is WNHNN and CDR2 is SYGVQD (reference sequence). The CDR3 totals 15 residues. V gave up 10 bases and J gave up 4 bases, with 20 bases separating them. CDR3 nucleotides: TGCGCCACCCAAGAAGACGCGGGAAATTACAATGAGCAGTTCTTC. Amino acid sequence: CATQEDAGNYNEQFF.

For this clone: The sample has other DNA sequences that encode this CDR3 too. J is TRBJ2-3 and V is TRBV7-2; 15 nucleotides agree with TRBD2. The ends lost 5 bases at V and 3 bases at J; junction bases unmatched: 3. This CDR3 contains 16 residues. Germline CDR1 SGHTA, CDR2 FQGNSA. The CDR3 nucleotides read TGTGCCAGCAGCACCGGACTAGCGGGAGGGACAGATACGCAGTATTTT. Encoded protein: CASSTGLAGGTDTQYF.